The rows below give T cell receptor beta chains drawn from one sample of a study of technical replicates of blood from several donors. TCRdb's table, derived via immunoSEQ multiplex PCR, lists solely in-frame clones and lacks some. The table has tens of thousands of clones, 95% seen once. Sequenced input: T cells isolated from PBMCs. The receptors stem from a human donor in good health. Both conserved end residues are part of each CDR3. A D gene is named only where the DNA matches it firmly. Not all rows give a size; the values are once, few, many and, for expanded clones, a class.

len	v_gene	abundance	d_gene	j_gene	CDR3nt	CDR3aa
14	TRBV6-5	NA	NA	TRBJ1-1	TGTGCCAGCAGTTACTCTGGCACGAACACTGAAGCTTTCTTT	CASSYSGTNTEAFF
16	TRBV6-4	once	TRBD2	TRBJ2-1	TGTGCCAGCAGTGACTCGAAGACTAGCGGATACAATGAGCAGTTCTTC	CASSDSKTSGYNEQFF
17	TRBV28	NA	NA	TRBJ1-2	TGTGCCAGCAGTTTAATCCCTCGGGCAGGGAATAAATATGGCTACACCTTC	CASSLIPRAGNKYGYTF
17	TRBV18	NA	TRBD1	TRBJ1-3	TGTGCCAGCTCACCAATTAGTCAGGGGGCGTCTGGAAACACCATATATTTT	CASSPISQGASGNTIYF
14	TRBV6-6	NA	NA	TRBJ1-1	TGTGCCAGCAGCCTGCATACGGGGGGCACTGAAGCTTTCTTT	CASSLHTGGTEAFF
14	TRBV2	NA	NA	TRBJ2-5	TGTGCCAGCAGCCAAACATCGGGGGAAGAGACCCAGTACTTC	CASSQTSGEETQYF
13	TRBV7-3	NA	NA	TRBJ1-1	TGTGCCAGCAGCCCAGACGGGTACACTGAAGCTTTCTTT	CASSPDGYTEAFF
13	TRBV10-3	NA	NA	TRBJ1-2	TGTGCCATCAGCTCGTCAGCTAACTATGGCTACACCTTC	CAISSSANYGYTF
18	TRBV13	NA	TRBD2	TRBJ2-7	TGTGCCAGCAGCACGCGCCCCTTACTAGCGGGAGCTTCCTACGAGCAGTACTTC	CASSTRPLLAGASYEQYF
19	TRBV7-3	NA	TRBD2	TRBJ2-1	TGTGCCAGCAGCTTAACGCTGAGCCAGGCGGGAGGGCCTTACAATGAGCAGTTCTTC	CASSLTLSQAGGPYNEQFF
14	TRBV5-4	once	TRBD2	TRBJ2-1	TGTGCCAGCAGCTTAAGCGGGAGCTACAATGAGCAGTTCTTC	CASSLSGSYNEQFF
14	TRBV6-1	few	NA	TRBJ1-1	TGTGCCAGCAGTGAGGCTTTCTCCAGAACTGAAGCTTTCTTT	CASSEAFSRTEAFF
17	TRBV2	NA	TRBD2	TRBJ2-3	TGTGCCAGCAGCTCCTTAGGTAGCGGGAGCTACGCAGATACGCAGTATTTT	CASSSLGSGSYADTQYF
13	TRBV19	NA	NA	TRBJ2-7	TGTGCCAGTAAGAAGCCAGGGTCCCACGAGCAGTACTTC	CASKKPGSHEQYF
14	TRBV7-2	NA	NA	TRBJ2-7	TGTGCCAGCAGTATTCCGGGACAACCCAGCGAGCAGTACTTC	CASSIPGQPSEQYF
20	TRBV14	NA	TRBD2	TRBJ2-7	TGTGCCAGCAGCCAAGATCGACCAGGGTTCGGGACTAGGAGCGGCTACGAGCAGTACTTC	CASSQDRPGFGTRSGYEQYF
14	TRBV5-1	NA	TRBD2	TRBJ2-3	TGCGCCAGCAGCTGGGCTAGCGGGACGGATACGCAGTATTTT	CASSWASGTDTQYF
14	TRBV27	NA	TRBD2	TRBJ2-2	TGTGCCAGCAGTTTAACGCGGGGGGCCGGGGAGCTGTTTTTT	CASSLTRGAGELFF
15	TRBV9	NA	NA	TRBJ2-7	TGTGCCAGCAGCGCCGGAGGGGGGGAATCCTACGAGCAGTACTTC	CASSAGGGESYEQYF
15	TRBV27	NA	TRBD1	TRBJ1-4	TGTGCCAGCAGCTCCAGTAGGACAGGGAATGAAAAACTGTTTTTT	CASSSSRTGNEKLFF
12	TRBV11-3	once	NA	TRBJ1-1	TGTGCCAGCAGCTTACGAGGCCTCGAAGCTTTCTTT	CASSLRGLEAFF
15	TRBV6-1	NA	NA	TRBJ1-5	TGTGCCAGCAGTGAAGGTCACAGGGAGGGACAGCCCCAGCATTTT	CASSEGHREGQPQHF
15	TRBV28	NA	TRBD2	TRBJ2-4	TGTGCCAGCAGTACTAGCGAACTAGCCAAAAACATTCAGTACTTC	CASSTSELAKNIQYF
15	TRBV5-6	once	TRBD2	TRBJ2-1	TGTGCCAGCAGCTTTGCGGGAGCTCTAGACAATGAGCAGTTCTTC	CASSFAGALDNEQFF
15	TRBV27	NA	TRBD1	TRBJ2-3	TGTGCCAGCAGGCCGGACAGGGTTAGAACAGATACGCAGTATTTT	CASRPDRVRTDTQYF
11	TRBV20-1	NA	NA	TRBJ1-5	TGCAGTGCTAGTCGGGTAGTGCCCCAGCATTTT	CSASRVVPQHF
14	TRBV5-1	NA	TRBD1	TRBJ1-2	TGCGCCAGCAGCTTAGGGGGCGCTGACTATGGCTACACCTTC	CASSLGGADYGYTF
13	TRBV7-9	NA	NA	TRBJ2-1	TGTGCCAGCAGTGGGGGAGGAGGGCCTTTTCAGTTCTTC	CASSGGGGPFQFF
15	TRBV2	NA	NA	TRBJ2-3	TGTGCCAGCAGTCCGGACTCGGTGGACACAGATACGCAGTATTTT	CASSPDSVDTDTQYF
14	TRBV5-1	NA	NA	TRBJ2-7	TGCGCCAGCAATACTCGCCCGGGTGCCTACGAGCAGTACTTC	CASNTRPGAYEQYF
12	TRBV23-1	NA	NA	TRBJ1-1	TGCGCCAGCAGACAGGGAGACACTGAAGCTTTCTTT	CASRQGDTEAFF
15	TRBV5-1	few	NA	TRBJ1-3	TGCGCCAGCAGCTTGAATGGGGCCGGTGGAAACACCATATATTTT	CASSLNGAGGNTIYF
14	TRBV5-1	NA	TRBD1	TRBJ2-7	TGCGCCAGCAGCTTTCGGCAGGGGGCCTACGAGCAGTACTTC	CASSFRQGAYEQYF
13	TRBV5-1	few	NA	TRBJ1-3	TGCGCCAGCAGCTGGGACACTGGAAACACCATATATTTT	CASSWDTGNTIYF
14	TRBV28	NA	NA	TRBJ1-5	TGTGCCAGCAGTTGGACAGATAGCAATCAGCCCCAGCATTTT	CASSWTDSNQPQHF
13	TRBV29-1	NA	TRBD2	TRBJ2-7	TGCAGCGTTGCGGGGGGAAGAGCCTACGAGCAGTACTTC	CSVAGGRAYEQYF
11	TRBV2	NA	TRBD2	TRBJ2-5	TGTGCCAGCAGTAAATCCGGGACTAGCGACTTC	CASSKSGTSDF
13	TRBV5-1	NA	NA	TRBJ1-5	TGCGCCAGCAGCTTGGGGGCGAATCAGCCCCAGCATTTT	CASSLGANQPQHF
15	TRBV4-2	NA	TRBD1	TRBJ1-2	TGTGCCAGCAGCCCCTTGACAGGGCTTGACGATGGCTACACCTTC	CASSPLTGLDDGYTF
14	TRBV7-2	NA	TRBD1	TRBJ1-4	TGTGCCAGCAGCTTAGGGACAGGATTTGAAAAACTGTTTTTT	CASSLGTGFEKLFF
17	TRBV4-1	NA	NA	TRBJ2-2	TGCGCCAGCAGCCAAGTAGATATGGGGCTTCTCCGCGGGGAGCTGTTTTTT	CASSQVDMGLLRGELFF
18	TRBV6-1	NA	TRBD2	TRBJ2-7	TGTGCCAGCAGTGTAAATCTAGCGGGCACTATTAGCTCCTACGAGCAGTACTTC	CASSVNLAGTISSYEQYF
15	TRBV5-1	NA	TRBD1	TRBJ2-2	TGCGCCAGCAGACCCGGGACAGAGAACACCGGGGAGCTGTTTTTT	CASRPGTENTGELFF
12	TRBV29-1	NA	TRBD1	TRBJ1-1	TGCAGCGTTGTTCCGGGACAGGGGGAAGCTTTCTTT	CSVVPGQGEAFF
13	TRBV18	NA	NA	TRBJ2-3	TGTGCCAGCTCACCCTCGGGGACAGATACGCAGTATTTT	CASSPSGTDTQYF
16	TRBV7-7	NA	TRBD1	TRBJ2-1	TGTGCTAGCAGCTCTACGACAGGGTCGGCCTACAATGAGCAGTTCTTC	CASSSTTGSAYNEQFF